These T cell receptor beta chains were read from a single sample in a study of T cell clones after liver transplantation. The method was immunoSEQ multiplex PCR; TCRdb's version includes in-frame clones alone and lacks a portion of them. The sample lists 40,000 to 65,000 clones, roughly 83% occurring once. Here the sequenced sample was CD4+ T cells from blood, taken before liver transplant. Receptor source: a human donor who received a liver transplant. Each CDR3 is given with its conserved first and last residue. The D gene is left open where the match is weak. Size tells how often a clone was seen (once, few, many) or the class of an expanded clone, and some rows leave it out.

V,size,D,J,DNA,CDR3
TRBV2,NA,NA,TRBJ2-7,TGTGCCAGCAGTGAAGCTAGCGGAGGCCCCCCGGGATACTTC,CASSEASGGPPGYF
TRBV7-6,NA,TRBD1,TRBJ1-1,TGTGCCAGCAGCTTAGCGGTAAAGGGGGCCGGAAGGAACACTGAAGCTTTCTTT,CASSLAVKGAGRNTEAFF
TRBV6-5,NA,NA,TRBJ1-5,TGTGCCAGCAGTTACCGCCTGGGGGATCAGCCCCAGCATTTT,CASSYRLGDQPQHF
TRBV7-9,NA,NA,TRBJ2-2,TGTGCCAGCAGCCGAGGGTCGGCGGAGAACACCGGGGAGCTGTTTTTT,CASSRGSAENTGELFF
TRBV6-5,NA,NA,TRBJ2-5,TGTGCCAGCAGCAGGGGCCGGGAGACCCAGTACTTC,CASSRGRETQYF
TRBV5-4,NA,NA,TRBJ2-7,TGTGCCAGCAGCACCCCGGGGCCTCTTTACGAGCAGTACTTC,CASSTPGPLYEQYF
TRBV11-2,NA,TRBD2,TRBJ2-5,TGTGCCAGCAGCTTAGAAGGCGGGGGGGCTTCGGAGACCCAGTACTTC,CASSLEGGGASETQYF
TRBV28,NA,NA,TRBJ2-6,TGTGCCAGCAGTTTACAAGGGAGCTCTGGGGCCAACGTCCTGACTTTC,CASSLQGSSGANVLTF
TRBV4-3,NA,NA,TRBJ1-2,TGCGCCAGCAGCCAAGCGCAATGGGGCTTCGGCTACACCTTC,CASSQAQWGFGYTF
TRBV6-1,NA,NA,TRBJ2-6,TGTGCCAGCTTGACAGTCTCTGGGGCCAACGTCCTGACTTTC,CASLTVSGANVLTF
TRBV30,once,TRBD2,TRBJ2-1,TGTGCCTGGCGGATTGGACTAGCGGGAGGAAATGAGCAGTTCTTC,CAWRIGLAGGNEQFF
TRBV29-1,NA,TRBD1,TRBJ2-1,TGCACCAGCCTCCGGACAGGGGATAATGAGCAGTTCTTC,CTSLRTGDNEQFF
TRBV4-3,NA,NA,TRBJ1-2,TGCGCCAGCAGCCGGTCCCGGGACGGAAACTATGGCTACACCTTC,CASSRSRDGNYGYTF
TRBV6-5,NA,NA,TRBJ1-1,TGTGCCAGCAGACCCGCGGGGGGGGGCGGCACTGAAGCTTTCTTT,CASRPAGGGGTEAFF
TRBV4-3,few,TRBD2,TRBJ2-7,TGCGCCAGCAGCCAAGAACTAGCGGCCTTCTACGAGCAGTACTTC,CASSQELAAFYEQYF
TRBV4-2,once,NA,TRBJ2-3,TGTGCCAGCAGCCCAGATGTGGATACGCAGTATTTT,CASSPDVDTQYF
TRBV5-1,NA,TRBD2,TRBJ2-2,TGCGCCAGCAGCGAAGCGGGGGGGCTGAACACCGGGGAGCTGTTTTTT,CASSEAGGLNTGELFF
TRBV7-2,NA,NA,TRBJ2-7,TGTGCCAGCAGCTTAGGAGGCTCTCTATACGAGCAGTACTTC,CASSLGGSLYEQYF
TRBV19,NA,TRBD1,TRBJ1-4,TGTGCCAGTAGTACGGGGACAGGCCTTTCGGAAAAACTGTTTTTT,CASSTGTGLSEKLFF
TRBV7-2,NA,TRBD1,TRBJ2-1,TGTGCCACCCAGCGACAGGGAGCTGGTTACAATGAGCAGTTCTTC,CATQRQGAGYNEQFF
TRBV28,NA,TRBD1,TRBJ1-5,TGTGCCAGCAGTTGGACAGGGGGCGCTCGTAATCAGCCCCAGCATTTT,CASSWTGGARNQPQHF
TRBV6-5,NA,TRBD1,TRBJ2-2,TGTGCCAGCAGGCGACAGGGGGTAACCGGGGAGCTGTTTTTT,CASRRQGVTGELFF
TRBV9,NA,NA,TRBJ1-3,TGTGCCAGCAGTCCTCCTCAAGGGACTGGAAACACCATATATTTT,CASSPPQGTGNTIYF
TRBV6-5,NA,NA,TRBJ1-2,TGTGCCAGCAGTTACTCGTTGCAGGAGCACTATGGCTACACCTTC,CASSYSLQEHYGYTF
TRBV9,NA,NA,TRBJ2-3,TGTGCCAGCAGCTCTGTGGGCGGGGGCACAGATACGCAGTATTTT,CASSSVGGGTDTQYF
TRBV5-1,NA,TRBD2,TRBJ2-3,TGCGCCAGCAGCTCCGGGACTAGCGGGATAAGCACAGATACGCAGTATTTT,CASSSGTSGISTDTQYF
TRBV4-1,once,NA,TRBJ2-3,TGCGCCAGCAGCCAAGAACGGGCTGATACGCAGTATTTT,CASSQERADTQYF
TRBV6-6,NA,NA,TRBJ2-5,TGTGCCAGCAGTTACTCCCGCGAGACCCAGTACTTC,CASSYSRETQYF